The 8 T cell receptor beta chains given below trace back to one sample, sequenced in a study of chemoradiotherapy in HPV16-positive cancers. Using immunoSEQ multiplex PCR, the repertoire was profiled, and TCRdb retains in-frame clones only, with some absent. The sample lists roughly 8,300 clones, around 78% occurring once. The biological material was taken from a patient who underwent chemoradiotherapy. The receptors come from a human donor with HPV-associated anogenital cancer.

This chain links TRBV6-5 with TRBJ1-2; D is perhaps TRBD1 (5 bases). CDR1 and CDR2 (germline): MNHEY, SVGAGI. Trimming shortened V by 0 bases and J by 8 bases, and 10 bases separated the two germline ends. This CDR3 is built from 13 residues. The CDR3 nucleotides are TGTGCCAGCAGTTACTCAGGGGTTCAAGGCTACACCTTC. It specifies CASSYSGVQGYTF.

The chain joins TRBV11-2 to TRBJ2-2; D is ambiguous. The germline V gene has CDR1 SGHAT and CDR2 FQNNGV. The CDR3 is 13 residues long. Trimming removed 5 bases at V and 6 bases at J, with 10 bases between. The CDR3 reads CASSLRVPGELFF. The DNA of the CDR3 is TGTGCCAGCAGCCTCCGGGTCCCCGGGGAGCTGTTTTTT.

The chain employs TRBV5-1 and TRBJ2-7, with D possibly being TRBD1 (5 bases). Trimming shortened V by 4 bases and J by 2 bases, and 13 bases separated the two germline ends. This CDR3 spans 14 amino acids. CDR1 SGHRS and CDR2 YFSETQ come from the germline V gene. The CDR3 loop is CASSPGIRAYEQYF. The CDR3 DNA is TGCGCCAGCAGCCCAGGGATCAGGGCCTACGAGCAGTACTTC.

V gene TRBV5-5 combines with J gene TRBJ1-6; TRBD1 matches at 8 bases. The CDR3 sequence is 15 residues long. Germline V lookup: CDR1 SGHKS, CDR2 YYEKEE (reference sequence). Trimming cost V 4 bases and J 7 bases; bases outside gene matches: 7. CDR3: CASSADRVDNSPLHF. CDR3 nucleotides: TGTGCCAGCAGCGCGGACAGGGTGGACAATTCACCCCTCCACTTT.

V usage is TRBV7-2 and J usage is TRBJ2-1, with a weak D call TRBD2 (6 bases). CDR1 and CDR2 from the germline V gene are SGHTA and FQGNSA. The CDR3 loop spans 19 amino acids. V was cut by 7 bases and J by 0 bases, with 25 bases left in between. This chain's CDR3 is CASTSLFGGQFSSYNEQFF. CDR3 in DNA: TGTGCCAGCACCTCCTTGTTCGGGGGTCAATTTAGCTCCTACAATGAGCAGTTCTTC.

This sequence joins TRBV18 and TRBJ2-2, with D maybe TRBD2 (5 bases). Germline CDR1 KGHSH, CDR2 LQKENI. The V end was cut by 4 bases, the J end by 7 bases, with 16 bases between. The CDR3 extends over 15 amino acids. This CDR3 is CASSLRTGEGGELFF. CDR3 nucleotides: TGTGCCAGCTCACTCCGGACTGGTGAGGGCGGGGAGCTGTTTTTT.

The DNA for the CDR3 is TGTGCCAGTAGTAAGATACAGGGTAATGTAATATCGGATACGCAGTATTTT. It is translated as CASSKIQGNVISDTQYF. The chain recombines TRBV19 with TRBJ2-3; D may be TRBD1 (6 bases). V was shortened by 4 bases and J by 6 bases, with 23 bases between the two germline ends. The CDR3 runs to 17 residues. Germline V gene sequence: CDR1 LNHDA, CDR2 SQIVND (reference sequence). The entire variable domain, with the rest obtained from reference TRBV19 and TRBJ2-3, is as follows: DGGITQSPKYLFRKEGQNVTLSCEQNLNHDAMYWYRQDPGQGLRLIYYSQIVNDFQKGDIAEGYSVSREKKESFPLTVTSAQKNPTAFYLCASSKIQGNVISDTQYFGPGTRLTVL.

V gene TRBV18 combines with J gene TRBJ1-2, with D perhaps matching TRBD1 (6 bases). V was cut by 2 bases and J by 8 bases, with 21 bases left in between. This CDR3 is 16 amino acids long. Germline V CDR1 and CDR2: KGHSH, LQKENI. The CDR3 coding sequence is TGTGCCAGCTCACCAACTGGGACGGGGGCCTCCGGGGGCTACACCTTC. This encodes CASSPTGTGASGGYTF.